The 22 T cell receptor beta chains below come from one sample, sequenced in a study of shared clonotypes between healthy human individuals. Naive CD8 populations comprised CD45RO-negative cells positively selected for CCR7, excluding terminally differentiated effector memory CD45RA+ cells. TCRdb keeps only in-frame clones here, not all; method: immunoSEQ multiplex PCR. The data hold around 2,100,000 clones, with around 96% observed a single time. The sample was naive CD8+ T cells sorted from blood. The source of these receptors is a man between 18 and 35 years old in good health.

Regarding this clone: At the DNA level, this CDR3 is encoded by other sequences in the same sample as well. CDR3 DNA: TGTGCCAGCAGTTTGAGGATCCCGAACACTGAAGCTTTCTTT. This gives the protein CASSLRIPNTEAFF. This sequence joins TRBV28 and TRBJ1-1; D ambiguous. The V end was cut by 3 bases, the J end by 1 base, with 9 bases between. There are 14 residues in the CDR3. Germline assignment: CDR1 MDHEN and CDR2 SYDVKM.

This chain joins TRBV27 and TRBJ2-5, with 8 bases matching TRBD1. The V and J ends lost 3 bases and 4 bases, in that order; junction bases with no gene match: 4. Germline CDR1 reads MNHEY; CDR2 reads SMNVEV (reference sequence). This CDR3 contains 14 residues. The CDR3 is CASSFYRGSETQYF. CDR3 coding DNA: TGTGCCAGCAGTTTTTACAGGGGGTCAGAGACCCAGTACTTC.

This chain joins TRBV18 and TRBJ2-1; D is uncertain. Germline loops: CDR1 KGHSH, CDR2 LQKENI. The CDR3 loop spans 12 amino acids. Trimming pared 2 bases from V and 4 bases from J, leaving 3 bases between. This CDR3 is CASSPTYNEQFF. CDR3 bases: TGTGCCAGCTCACCAACTTACAATGAGCAGTTCTTC.

This clone showed up just once. CDR3 DNA: TGTGCCAGTAGTATCCGGGACTATCCCTACGAGCAGTACTTC. This codes for CASSIRDYPYEQYF. The V and J genes are TRBV19 and TRBJ2-7, with 7 bases lining up with TRBD2. V lost 3 bases and J lost 2; bases outside the gene matches: 4. Per germline, CDR1 LNHDA and CDR2 SQIVND (reference sequence). This CDR3 has 14 residues.

This chain connects TRBV11-2 to TRBJ2-7, with no clear D. V was cut by 4 bases and J by 6 bases, with 13 bases left in between. Germline V gene lookup returns CDR1 SGHAT and CDR2 FQNNGV. The CDR3 is made up of 13 amino acids. The CDR3 DNA is TGTGCCAGCAGCTCTAAAACTCTGGGCGAGCAGTACTTC. Residues: CASSSKTLGEQYF.

The rearrangement joins TRBV29-1 to TRBJ2-7; the D gene is possibly TRBD1 (7 bases). Germline V CDR1 and CDR2: SQVTM, ANQGSEA. The CDR3 is 13 amino acids. V was cut by 4 bases and J by 0 bases, with 10 bases left in between. The DNA for the CDR3 is TGCAGCGTTGCAGGGGGGCGCTCCTACGAGCAGTACTTC. Amino acids: CSVAGGRSYEQYF.

This chain links TRBV6-5 with TRBJ1-2; D ambiguous. The length of the CDR3 is 12 residues. The V and J ends lost 8 bases and 8 bases respectively, with 15 bases between them. Germline CDR1 is MNHEY and CDR2 is SVGAGI. CDR3 residues: CASSPDWSGYTF. CDR3 nucleotides: TGTGCCAGCTCCCCTGACTGGTCGGGCTACACCTTC.

This sequence joins TRBV4-1 and TRBJ1-5, with D possibly matching TRBD1 (6 bases). Trimming removed 4 bases from V and 3 bases from J, with 13 bases in between. The CDR3 extends over 15 amino acids. Germline values: CDR1 MGHRA, CDR2 YSYEKL. The CDR3 bases are TGCGCCAGCAGCCCCCGGGACACCAACAATCAGCCCCAGCATTTT. As protein: CASSPRDTNNQPQHF.

This chain connects TRBV5-1 to TRBJ2-7, with TRBD2 identical over 8 bases. This CDR3 region has 15 residues. Germline CDR1 SGHRS, CDR2 YFSETQ. Trimming at V came to 0 bases and at J to 5 bases, leaving 7 bases not matched to a gene. This CDR3 reads CASSLAGREAHEQYF. The CDR3 coding sequence is TGCGCCAGCAGCTTGGCGGGGCGGGAGGCCCACGAGCAGTACTTC.

This chain links TRBV7-9 with TRBJ1-6; no reliable D call. CDR1 SEHNR and CDR2 FQNEAQ come from the germline V gene (reference sequence). The CDR3 extends over 14 amino acids. V shed 5 bases and J shed 8 bases, with 13 bases lying between them. The CDR3 sequence is CASSPPSRDSPLHF. DNA of the CDR3: TGTGCCAGCAGCCCCCCCTCAAGAGATTCACCCCTCCACTTT.

The genes are TRBV4-3 and TRBJ2-2; possibly TRBD1 for D (5 bases). Germline CDR1 reads LGHNA; CDR2 reads YSLEER. V shed 5 bases and J shed 1 base, with 8 bases lying between them. CDR3 size: 14 residues. This CDR3 is CASSRGWNTGELFF. CDR3 nucleotide sequence: TGCGCCAGCAGCAGGGGTTGGAACACCGGGGAGCTGTTTTTT.

The chain combines TRBV7-9 with TRBJ2-7, with no clear D. The germline CDR1 and CDR2 sequences are SEHNR and FQNEAQ (reference sequence). V was shortened by 5 bases and J by 2 bases, with 13 bases between the two germline ends. The CDR3 runs 14 residues. CDR3 bases: TGTGCCAGCAGCATCGCGACGGCCCCCTACGAGCAGTACTTC. Its protein is CASSIATAPYEQYF.

A word on this clone: Sequence at one end of the junction differs from germline and may be a read error. The chain is built from TRBV9 and TRBJ2-7, with 8 bases matching TRBD1. There are 16 residues in the CDR3. The germline gives CDR1 SGDLS, CDR2 YYNGEE. The CDR3 DNA is TGTGCCAGCACCGTAGTCGACAGGGGTGGGGATTACGAGCAGTACTTC. Protein: CASTVVDRGGDYEQYF.

The V call is TRBV4-1, the J call TRBJ2-7, with TRBD2 as a possible D gene (7 bases). CDR1 and CDR2 from the germline V gene are MGHRA and YSYEKL. Trimming stripped 0 bases from V and 9 bases from J, with 15 bases between. The CDR3 is made up of 14 amino acids. The CDR3 here is CASSQEGGGPRQYF. In DNA, the CDR3 is TGCGCCAGCAGCCAAGAAGGGGGAGGGCCGCGGCAGTACTTC.

The genes are TRBV21-1 and TRBJ1-4; TRBD1, as called in the table, went unchecked against the DNA. TRBV21-1 is marked as a pseudogene. This CDR3 spans 17 amino acids. The CDR3 loop reads CASSTPPQTGVKEKLFF. The CDR3 nucleotides are TGTGCCAGCAGCACTCCCCCCCAGACAGGGGTTAAAGAAAAACTGTTTTTT.

The CDR3 nucleotides are TGTGCCAGCAGTTTGGGCAGGGGGCTTTATGAAAAACTGTTTTTT. Translation gives CASSLGRGLYEKLFF. The V call is TRBV28, the J call TRBJ1-4; TRBD1 matches at 8 bases. CDR3 length equals 15 residues. CDR1 and CDR2 from the germline V gene are MDHEN and SYDVKM. J lost 6 bases, V lost 3 bases, and 6 bases had no gene match.

The V and J genes are TRBV6-1 and TRBJ1-3, with D uncertain. The CDR3 runs 16 residues. The V gene's germline CDR1 is MNHNS and CDR2 SASEGT. Trimming pared 4 bases from V and 0 bases from J, leaving 13 bases between. CDR3 residues: CASSGLGTHSGNTIYF. The CDR3 bases are TGTGCCAGCAGTGGATTGGGTACTCACTCTGGAAACACCATATATTTT.

This chain links TRBV9 with TRBJ2-7; possibly TRBD1 or TRBD2 for D (7 bases each). The CDR3 length is 15 residues. In germline, CDR1 is SGDLS, CDR2 YYNGEE. The V end lost 0 bases, the J end lost 5 bases, and 15 bases lay between the germline ends. CDR3: CASSVAGGGPNEQYF. The CDR3 region has the DNA TGTGCCAGCAGCGTAGCAGGGGGGGGCCCGAACGAGCAGTACTTC.

The chain carries TRBV7-9 and TRBJ2-7, with D tentatively TRBD1 (6 bases). This CDR3 contains 14 residues. The ends were cut back, 5 bases at V and 2 bases at J, with 13 bases in the middle. Looked up from germline, CDR1 is SEHNR and CDR2 is FQNEAQ (reference sequence). CDR3 residues: CASSPGQSAYEQYF. CDR3 nucleotide sequence: TGTGCCAGCAGCCCAGGACAGTCTGCCTACGAGCAGTACTTC.

The chain uses TRBV19 and TRBJ2-7, with 9 bases lining up with TRBD1. The CDR3 extends over 16 amino acids. V lost 3 bases and J lost 4; bases outside the gene matches: 10. Germline CDR1 LNHDA, CDR2 SQIVND (reference sequence). CDR3: CASSIPPGTGRYEQYF. The CDR3 region has the DNA TGTGCCAGTAGTATTCCCCCCGGGACAGGGCGGTACGAGCAGTACTTC.

This chain uses TRBV5-1 with TRBJ2-1; D assignment may be TRBD1 or TRBD2 (5 bases each). The germline gives CDR1 SGHRS, CDR2 YFSETQ. Trimming left V 4 bases short and J 4 bases short, with 18 bases between. CDR3 length: 16 residues. The CDR3 here is CASSLTGTQRYNEQFF. The DNA for the CDR3 is TGCGCCAGCAGCCTTACCGGGACGCAACGTTACAATGAGCAGTTCTTC. Supplemented by reference TRBV5-1 and TRBJ2-1, the full variable domain reads KAGVTQTPRYLIKTRGQQVTLSCSPISGHRSVSWYQQTPGQGLQFLFEYFSETQRNKGNFPGRFSGRQFSNSRSEMNVSTLELGDSALYLCASSLTGTQRYNEQFFGPGTRLTVL.

The CDR3, as DNA: TGTGCCAGCTCACCAGGTAGAGCTTGGACAGTCAGCGAGGGTAGCAATCAGCCCCAGCATTTT. It encodes CASSPGRAWTVSEGSNQPQHF. V is TRBV18 and J is TRBJ1-5; D perhaps matches TRBD1 (6 bases). The V and J ends lost 2 bases and 0 bases respectively, with 26 bases between them. The germline V gene encodes CDR1 KGHSH and CDR2 LQKENI. This CDR3 has 21 residues.